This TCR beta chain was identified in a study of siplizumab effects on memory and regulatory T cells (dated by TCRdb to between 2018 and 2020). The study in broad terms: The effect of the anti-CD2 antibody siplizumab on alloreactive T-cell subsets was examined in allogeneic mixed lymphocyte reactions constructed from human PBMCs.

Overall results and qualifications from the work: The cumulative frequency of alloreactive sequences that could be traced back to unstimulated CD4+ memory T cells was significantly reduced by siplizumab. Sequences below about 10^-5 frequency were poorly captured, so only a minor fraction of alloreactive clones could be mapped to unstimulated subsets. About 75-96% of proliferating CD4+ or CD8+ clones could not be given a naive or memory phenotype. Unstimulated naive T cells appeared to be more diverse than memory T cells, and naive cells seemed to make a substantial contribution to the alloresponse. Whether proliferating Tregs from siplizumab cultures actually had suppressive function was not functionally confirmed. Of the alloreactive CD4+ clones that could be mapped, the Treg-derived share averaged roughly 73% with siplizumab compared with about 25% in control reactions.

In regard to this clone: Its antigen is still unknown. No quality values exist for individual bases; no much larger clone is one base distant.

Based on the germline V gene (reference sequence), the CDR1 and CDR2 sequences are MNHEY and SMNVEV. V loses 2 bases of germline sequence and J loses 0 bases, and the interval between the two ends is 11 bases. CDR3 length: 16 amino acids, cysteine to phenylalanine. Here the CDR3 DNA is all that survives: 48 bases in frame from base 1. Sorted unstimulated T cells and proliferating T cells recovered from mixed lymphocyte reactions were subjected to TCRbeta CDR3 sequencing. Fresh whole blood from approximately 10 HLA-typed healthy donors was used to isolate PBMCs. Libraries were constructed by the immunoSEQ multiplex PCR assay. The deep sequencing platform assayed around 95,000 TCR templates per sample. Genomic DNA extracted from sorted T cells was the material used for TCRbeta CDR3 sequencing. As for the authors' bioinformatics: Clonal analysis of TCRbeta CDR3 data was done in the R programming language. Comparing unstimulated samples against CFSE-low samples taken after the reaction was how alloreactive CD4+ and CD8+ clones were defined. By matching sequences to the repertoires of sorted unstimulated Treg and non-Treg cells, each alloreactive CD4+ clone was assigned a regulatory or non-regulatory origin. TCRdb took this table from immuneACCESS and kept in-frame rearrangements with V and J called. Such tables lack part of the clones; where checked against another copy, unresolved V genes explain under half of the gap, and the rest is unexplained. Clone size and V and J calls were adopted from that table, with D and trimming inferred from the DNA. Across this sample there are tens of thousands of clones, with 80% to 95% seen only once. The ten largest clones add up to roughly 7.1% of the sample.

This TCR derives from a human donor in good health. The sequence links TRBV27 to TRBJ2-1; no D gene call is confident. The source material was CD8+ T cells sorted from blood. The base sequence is TGTGCCAGCAGTTTAAGTGCAGGAAACTCCTACAATGAGCAGTTCTTC. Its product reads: CASSLSAGNSYNEQFF.